Each of the 21 T cell receptor beta chains below was sequenced from the same sample in a study of T cell responses to AZD1222 COVID-19 vaccine. Clones were read by immunoSEQ multiplex PCR, and TCRdb kept only the in-frame ones, dropping some. The table records roughly 200,000 clones, approximately 89% of them present only once. The specimen was peripheral blood, collected 28 days after the second AZD1222 dose. These receptors all stem from an adult who received the AZD1222 COVID-19 vaccine.

This clone was seen a single time. The chain joins TRBV5-1 to TRBJ2-1, with 9 bases matching TRBD1. Per the germline V gene, CDR1 is SGHRS and CDR2 is YFSETQ. The CDR3 consists of 15 residues. V gave up 4 bases and J gave up 4 bases; unmatched junction bases: 6. CDR3 amino acids: CASSAGTGTYNEQFF. CDR3 sequence (DNA): TGCGCCAGCAGCGCCGGGACAGGGACTTACAATGAGCAGTTCTTC.

This clone was seen once. The chain employs TRBV18 and TRBJ1-3; D is undetermined. CDR3 length: 15 amino acids. Germline CDR1 and CDR2: KGHSH and LQKENI. V lost 1 base and J lost 1, with 8 bases in between. CDR3 protein: CASSPQSRSGNTIYF. CDR3 nucleotide sequence: TGTGCCAGCTCACCACAGTCCAGATCTGGAAACACCATATATTTT.

V gene TRBV9 combines with J gene TRBJ2-2, with 7 bases lining up with TRBD1. With V trimmed by 3 bases and J by 7 bases, 6 bases remained unmatched. Germline V lookup: CDR1 SGDLS, CDR2 YYNGEE. The CDR3 length is 14 residues. The chain's CDR3 is CASSGQGFVGELFF. CDR3 DNA: TGTGCCAGCAGCGGACAGGGCTTTGTCGGGGAGCTGTTTTTT.

The rearrangement links TRBV6-6 to TRBJ2-3, with 10 bases fitting TRBD1. Germline values: CDR1 MNHNY, CDR2 SVGAGI (reference sequence). With V trimmed by 5 bases and J by 0 bases, 8 bases remained unmatched. The CDR3 extends over 17 amino acids. This CDR3 reads CASSPGQGTHSTDTQYF. Here the CDR3 DNA reads TGTGCCAGCAGTCCGGGACAGGGGACTCATAGCACAGATACGCAGTATTTT.

The DNA of the CDR3 is TGCGCCAGCAGCTCACACCCAGGGGCGAACACCGGGGAGCTGTTTTTT. Translating gives CASSSHPGANTGELFF. The J gene is TRBJ2-2, the V gene TRBV5-1, with a possible D match to TRBD1 (6 bases). V was pared by 3 bases and J by 0 bases, with 12 bases between. The germline V gene encodes CDR1 SGHRS and CDR2 YFSETQ. This CDR3 has 16 residues.

The chain couples TRBV12-5 to TRBJ2-7; 10 nucleotides line up with TRBD1. The CDR3 is 15 residues long. Unmatched junction bases numbered 9, after V lost 6 bases and J lost 4 bases. CDR1 and CDR2 (germline): LGHNT, FRNRAP. As DNA, the CDR3 is TGTGCTAGTGGGTCCCGGGACAGGGGCTATTACGAGCAGTACTTC. It yields the protein CASGSRDRGYYEQYF.

Written as DNA, the CDR3 is TGTGCCAGTTCTACGCCCGGGACAGGGGTGAACTATGGCTACACCTTC. Translation: CASSTPGTGVNYGYTF. This chain joins TRBV19 and TRBJ1-2, with TRBD1 matching 10 bases. Unmatched junction bases numbered 11, after V lost 8 bases and J lost 2 bases. The CDR3 covers 16 residues. CDR1 LNHDA and CDR2 SQIVND come from the germline V gene (reference sequence). Full variable domain (remainder filled in from reference TRBV19 and TRBJ1-2): DGGITQSPKYLFRKEGQNVTLSCEQNLNHDAMYWYRQDPGQGLRLIYYSQIVNDFQKGDIAEGYSVSREKKESFPLTVTSAQKNPTAFYLCASSTPGTGVNYGYTFGSGTRLTVV.

The V call is TRBV6-5, the J call TRBJ1-1; 9 bases fit TRBD1. Per the germline V gene, CDR1 is MNHEY and CDR2 is SVGAGI. V lost 5 bases and J lost 3; bases outside the gene matches: 7. The CDR3 totals 15 residues. CDR3 sequence (DNA): TGTGCCAGCAGTAACCACAGGGGGCGAGACACTGAAGCTTTCTTT. This gives the protein CASSNHRGRDTEAFF.

The chain uses TRBV18 and TRBJ1-1, with a possible D match to TRBD1 (6 bases). From germline, CDR1 is KGHSH and CDR2 LQKENI. The CDR3 is 13 residues long. V was trimmed by 8 bases and J by 2 bases, leaving 12 bases between them. The DNA of the CDR3 is TGTGCCAGCGAGACAGGAATTAACACTGAAGCTTTCTTT. It translates to CASETGINTEAFF.

The table lists this clone with a few counts. The chain carries TRBV5-4 and TRBJ2-7; 14 nucleotides match TRBD2. V was pared by 4 bases and J by 7 bases, with 10 bases of the junction left unmatched. The CDR3 has 16 amino acids. Per the germline V gene, CDR1 is SGHNT and CDR2 is YYREEE (reference sequence). The CDR3 bases are TGTGCCAGCAGCCTAGTGACCGGGACTAGCGGGAGAGAGCAGTACTTC. Translation gives CASSLVTGTSGREQYF.

This clone was counted between two and nine times. The V and J genes are TRBV7-2 and TRBJ1-2; D is perhaps TRBD1 (5 bases). The length of the CDR3 is 14 residues. The germline gives CDR1 SGHTA, CDR2 FQGNSA. V was pared by 1 base and J by 8 bases, with 14 bases between. The CDR3 reads CASSLESGTWGYTF. The CDR3 region has the DNA TGTGCCAGCAGCTTAGAATCGGGGACTTGGGGCTACACCTTC.

The chain carries TRBV10-1 and TRBJ2-7, with D possibly called TRBD1 or TRBD2 (7 bases each). Germline CDR1 is WNHNN and CDR2 is SYGVQD (reference sequence). The CDR3 is 13 residues long. V dropped 10 bases and J dropped 7 bases, with 20 bases sitting between them. CDR3 loop: CANRGGGAGEQYF. CDR3 DNA: TGCGCCAACAGGGGAGGGGGCGCGGGGGAGCAGTACTTC.

The genes are TRBV11-2 and TRBJ2-5; D is ambiguous. V was pared by 4 bases and J by 4 bases, with 10 bases between. Germline V gives CDR1 SGHAT, CDR2 FQNNGV. CDR3 length equals 13 residues. The CDR3 here is CASSSDQLETQYF. DNA for the CDR3: TGTGCCAGCAGCTCGGACCAGTTAGAGACCCAGTACTTC.

The genes are TRBV6-5 and TRBJ1-5, with D unresolved. The CDR3 totals 12 residues. Trimming left V 6 bases short and J 9 bases short, with 12 bases between. In germline, CDR1 is MNHEY, CDR2 SVGAGI. The CDR3 sequence: CASRADSRPQHF. The CDR3 coding sequence is TGTGCCAGCAGGGCAGACTCTAGGCCCCAGCATTTT.

The chain has TRBV3-1 (or the pseudogene TRBV3-2) and TRBJ1-1; TRBD1 agrees at 9 bases. Trimming took 1 base from V and 5 from J; bases not matched to a gene: 5. The length of the CDR3 is 15 residues. Germline V gene sequence: CDR1 LGHDT, CDR2 YNNKEL (reference sequence). The CDR3 sequence: CASSQAGQGRTEAFF. CDR3 in DNA: TGTGCCAGCAGCCAAGCGGGACAGGGAAGGACTGAAGCTTTCTTT.

This chain connects TRBV5-1 to TRBJ2-3; 7 bases agree with TRBD2. V lost 7 bases, J lost 0 bases, and 23 bases stayed unmatched. Germline V gene lookup returns CDR1 SGHRS and CDR2 YFSETQ. The CDR3 runs to 20 residues. The CDR3 is CASCEWGGPGLRRSTDTQYF. Here the CDR3 DNA reads TGCGCCAGCTGTGAGTGGGGAGGGCCGGGACTAAGGAGAAGCACAGATACGCAGTATTTT.

The chain employs TRBV3-1 (or the pseudogene TRBV3-2) and TRBJ2-6; no reliable D call. The CDR3 totals 15 residues. V dropped 4 bases and J dropped 4 bases, with 11 bases sitting between them. Germline CDR1 and CDR2: LGHDT and YNNKEL (reference sequence). Here the CDR3 DNA reads TGTGCCAGCAGCCTTGGATTAGACGGGGCCAACGTCCTGACTTTC. Its protein product is CASSLGLDGANVLTF.

The chain carries TRBV28 and TRBJ1-4, with D unresolved. Germline V CDR1 and CDR2: MDHEN, SYDVKM. V lost 5 bases to trimming and J lost 4 bases, with 5 bases between them. CDR3 length: 12 residues. This CDR3 reads CASSVINEKLFF. The CDR3 coding sequence is TGTGCCAGCAGTGTGATTAATGAAAAACTGTTTTTT. Full variable domain (rest looked up from reference TRBV28 and TRBJ1-4): DVKVTQSSRYLVKRTGEKVFLECVQDMDHENMFWYRQDPGLGLRLIYFSYDVKMKEKGDIPEGYSVSREKKERFSLILESASTNQTSMYLCASSVINEKLFFGSGTQLSVL.

This rearrangement joins TRBV7-9 to TRBJ2-3; 7 positions match TRBD2. CDR3 length: 17 amino acids. Germline V gives CDR1 SEHNR, CDR2 FQNEAQ (reference sequence). V was clipped by 4 bases and J by 1 base; unmatched bases: 11. CDR3 coding DNA: TGTGCCAGCAGCTCATCCGTGGGGGGGGAAGGCACAGATACGCAGTATTTT. It codes for CASSSSVGGEGTDTQYF.

The rearrangement links TRBV2 to TRBJ2-1; 9 nucleotides match TRBD2. The CDR3 spans 15 residues. Per the germline V gene, CDR1 is SNHLY and CDR2 is FYNNEI. Trimming removed 4 bases from V and 9 bases from J; junction bases left unmatched: 10. The CDR3 is CASSGVETSGFEQFF. CDR3 sequence (DNA): TGTGCCAGCAGTGGTGTGGAAACTAGCGGGTTTGAGCAGTTCTTC. Drawing the rest from reference TRBV2 and TRBJ2-1, the complete variable domain is EPEVTQTPSHQVTQMGQEVILRCVPISNHLYFYWYRQILGQKVEFLVSFYNNEISEKSEIFDDQFSVERPDGSNFTLKIRSTKLEDSAMYFCASSGVETSGFEQFFGPGTRLTVL.

The rearrangement uses TRBV3-1 (or the pseudogene TRBV3-2) and TRBJ2-1; weak D call: TRBD2 (5 bases). In germline, CDR1 is LGHDT, CDR2 YNNKEL (reference sequence). Trimming left V 4 bases short and J 6 bases short, with 19 bases between. The CDR3 spans 16 residues. CDR3 bases: TGTGCCAGCAGCCCCCAGGCTGCCTTGACTACCAATGAGCAGTTCTTC. Encoded protein: CASSPQAALTTNEQFF.